The T cell receptor beta chain under discussion was sequenced for a study of blood T cell repertoires in COVID-19. About the research overall: Specimens from acute and convalescent COVID-19 originated in the United States, Italy and Spain.

Original handling: Estimation of nucleated cell counts relied on the amplification of reference gene primers. Method: immunoSEQ multiplex PCR; TCRdb's copy keeps in-frame clones and lacks some. V, J and clone size are taken as reported in that table, and D and trimming were inferred from the DNA itself. The sample has 250,000 to 300,000 clones; around 84% are singletons. Input material: PBMCs or T cells enriched from blood (not recorded which). This TCR was sampled from a middle-aged man who had been exposed to COVID-19.

For the CDR3, the DNA is TGTGCCTGGAGCCTCGGGGGGGGATCTGCTTTCTTT. As protein: CAWSLGGGSAFF. The chain joins TRBV30 to TRBJ1-1, with D maybe TRBD1 (5 bases). Germline V gene data show CDR1 as GTSNPN and CDR2 as SVGIG (reference sequence). The CDR3 consists of 12 residues. V lost 3 bases and J lost 11, with 16 bases in between.